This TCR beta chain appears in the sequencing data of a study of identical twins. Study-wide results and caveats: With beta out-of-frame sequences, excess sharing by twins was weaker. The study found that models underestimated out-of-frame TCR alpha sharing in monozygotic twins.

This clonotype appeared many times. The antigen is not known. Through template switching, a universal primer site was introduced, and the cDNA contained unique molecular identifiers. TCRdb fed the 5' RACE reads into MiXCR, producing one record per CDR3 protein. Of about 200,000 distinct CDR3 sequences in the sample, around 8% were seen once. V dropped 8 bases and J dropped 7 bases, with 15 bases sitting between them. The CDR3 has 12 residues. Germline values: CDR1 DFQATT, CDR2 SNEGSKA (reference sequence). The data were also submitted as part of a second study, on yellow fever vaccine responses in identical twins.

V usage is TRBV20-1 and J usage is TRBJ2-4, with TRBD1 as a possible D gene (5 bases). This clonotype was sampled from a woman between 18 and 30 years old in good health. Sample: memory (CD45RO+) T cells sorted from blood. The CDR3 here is CSLTGPGNIQYF. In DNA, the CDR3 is TGCAGTCTTACAGGCCCCGGGAACATTCAGTACTTC.